This T cell receptor beta chain was obtained from a study of Tregs in tolerant kidney transplant recipients. A remark on this clone: Its cognate antigen is unknown.

The germline gives CDR1 LNHNV, CDR2 YYDKDF (reference sequence). The CDR3 covers 13 residues. Trimming left V 0 bases short and J 7 bases short, with 9 bases between. Profiling relied on immunoSEQ multiplex PCR, and the TCRdb table lists in-frame clones only, not all of them. Of 15,000 to 20,000 clones listed, around 55% are singletons. Study observations and caveats: The small number of patients limits these findings pending further validation.

This chain links TRBV15 with TRBJ1-2, with a possible D match to TRBD1 (6 bases). Sequenced input: Tregs from blood cultured with allogeneic cells. The TCR sequence derives from a human donor in good health. CDR3 nucleotide sequence: TGTGCCACCAGCAGAGACCGAGGGGGTGGCTACACCTTC. Residues: CATSRDRGGGYTF. Based on the CDR3 plus reference TRBV15 and TRBJ1-2, the full variable domain is DAMVIQNPRYQVTQFGKPVTLSCSQTLNHNVMYWYQQKSSQAPKLLFHYYDKDFNNEADTPDNFQSRRPNTSFCFLDIRSPGLGDTAMYLCATSRDRGGGYTFGSGTRLTVV.